This T cell receptor beta chain was obtained from a study of cytomegalovirus exposure and HLA in healthy donors. Points from the study as a whole: Associated with cytomegalovirus, according to the listing, were approximately 160 TCR beta chains.

In the case of this clone: Its antigen is currently unknown.

Using immunoSEQ multiplex PCR, the repertoire was profiled, and TCRdb retains in-frame clones only, with some absent. The sample includes about 140,000 clones, roughly nine tenths of them seen just once. There are 14 residues in the CDR3. The germline CDR1 and CDR2 sequences are ENHRY and SYGVKD. V lost 3 bases and J 1 base, leaving 9 bases between the germline ends. An approximately 130-subject validation cohort, separate from the approximately 610-subject first cohort, supplied the donors. The sample consisted of PBMCs. The chain has TRBV10-3 and TRBJ2-5, with TRBD1 as a possible D gene (5 bases). This sequence was found in a man aged 18 to 35 in good health and CMV-seronegative. The CDR3 loop reads CAISDRDSQETQYF. Here the CDR3 DNA reads TGTGCCATCAGTGACCGAGACAGCCAAGAGACCCAGTACTTC.